This T cell receptor (beta chain) was observed in a study of CD8+CD57+ T cells in acquired aplastic anemia. TCR beta VDJ and CDR3 profiles were obtained from a genomic DNA template. TCRdb used MiXCR to reprocess the reads, holding one entry per CDR3 protein. This sample yields about 240,000 distinct CDR3 sequences, of which around 45% are seen a single time; 7% to 9.5% belongs to the top ten. As for this clonotype: A read error is likely, as this CDR3 ends without the conserved phenylalanine or tryptophan.

Germline assignment: CDR1 SGHTA and CDR2 FQGNSA. The CDR3 has 12 amino acids. V was clipped by 6 bases and J by 3 bases, with 9 bases between them. Selection for sequencing was limited to patients who had shown CD8+CD57+ cell expansion by flow cytometry. The sequenced sample was sorted CD4+, CD8+, or CD8+CD57+ T cells (not recorded which) from PBMCs. This receptor was obtained from a human donor with aplastic anemia. The chain is built from TRBV7-2 and TRBJ2-7; unclear D gene. The CDR3: CASSFRGYEQYL. CDR3 bases: TGTGCCAGCAGTTTCCGTGGCTACGAGCAGTACCTC.